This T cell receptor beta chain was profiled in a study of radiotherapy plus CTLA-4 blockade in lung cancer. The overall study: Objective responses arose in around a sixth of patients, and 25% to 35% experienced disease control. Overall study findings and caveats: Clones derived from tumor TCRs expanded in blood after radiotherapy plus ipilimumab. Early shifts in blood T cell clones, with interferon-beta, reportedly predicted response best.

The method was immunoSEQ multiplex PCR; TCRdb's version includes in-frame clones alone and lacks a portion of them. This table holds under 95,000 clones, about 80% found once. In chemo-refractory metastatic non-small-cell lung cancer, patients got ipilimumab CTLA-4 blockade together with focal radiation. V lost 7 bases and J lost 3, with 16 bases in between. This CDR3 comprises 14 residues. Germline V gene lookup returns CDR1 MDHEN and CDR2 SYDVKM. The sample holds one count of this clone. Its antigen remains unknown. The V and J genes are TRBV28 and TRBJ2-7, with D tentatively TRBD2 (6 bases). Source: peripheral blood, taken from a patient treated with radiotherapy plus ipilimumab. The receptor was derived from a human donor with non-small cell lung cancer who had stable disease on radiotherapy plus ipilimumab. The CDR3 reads CASTPGDLRYEQYF. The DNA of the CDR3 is TGTGCCAGCACCCCGGGGGATCTTCGCTACGAGCAGTACTTC.